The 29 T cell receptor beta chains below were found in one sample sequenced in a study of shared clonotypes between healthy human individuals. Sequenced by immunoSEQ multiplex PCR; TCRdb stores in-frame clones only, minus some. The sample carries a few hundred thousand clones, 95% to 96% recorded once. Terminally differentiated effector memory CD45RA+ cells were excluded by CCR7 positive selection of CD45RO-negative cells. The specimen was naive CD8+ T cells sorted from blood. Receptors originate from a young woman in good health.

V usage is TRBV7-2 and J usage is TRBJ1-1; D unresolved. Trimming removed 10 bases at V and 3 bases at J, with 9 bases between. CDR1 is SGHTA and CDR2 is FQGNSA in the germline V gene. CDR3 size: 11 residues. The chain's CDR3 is CATSIYTEAFF. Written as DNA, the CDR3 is TGTGCCACAAGTATATACACTGAAGCTTTCTTT.

This CDR3 is CASSFQGADGYTF. As DNA, the CDR3 is TGTGCCAGCAGCTTTCAGGGGGCGGATGGCTACACCTTC. The chain couples TRBV19 to TRBJ1-2; 8 bases match TRBD1. Germline CDR1 is LNHDA and CDR2 is SQIVND (reference sequence). J gave up 6 bases and V 9 bases, and 9 bases lay outside the gene matches. The CDR3 sequence is 13 residues long.

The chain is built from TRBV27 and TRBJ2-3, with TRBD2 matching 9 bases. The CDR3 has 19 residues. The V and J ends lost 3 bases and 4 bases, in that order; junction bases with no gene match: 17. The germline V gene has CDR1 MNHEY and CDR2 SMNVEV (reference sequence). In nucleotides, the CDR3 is TGTGCCAGCAGTTTCACACAATGGGGGGGGACTAGCAGCCCAGATACGCAGTATTTT. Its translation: CASSFTQWGGTSSPDTQYF.

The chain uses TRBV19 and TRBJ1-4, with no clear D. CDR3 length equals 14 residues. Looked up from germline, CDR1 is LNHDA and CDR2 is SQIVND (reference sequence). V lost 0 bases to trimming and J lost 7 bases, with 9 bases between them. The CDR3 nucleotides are TGTGCCAGTAGTATAGATGGTAGCCCTGAAAAACTGTTTTTT. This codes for CASSIDGSPEKLFF. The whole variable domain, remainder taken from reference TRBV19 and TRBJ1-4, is DGGITQSPKYLFRKEGQNVTLSCEQNLNHDAMYWYRQDPGQGLRLIYYSQIVNDFQKGDIAEGYSVSREKKESFPLTVTSAQKNPTAFYLCASSIDGSPEKLFFGSGTQLSVL.

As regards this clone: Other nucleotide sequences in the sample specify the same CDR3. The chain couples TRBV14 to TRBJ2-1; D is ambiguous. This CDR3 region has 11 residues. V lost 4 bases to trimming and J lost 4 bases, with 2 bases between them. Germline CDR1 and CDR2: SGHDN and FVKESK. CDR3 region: CASSLYNEQFF. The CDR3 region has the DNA TGTGCCAGCAGCCTATACAATGAGCAGTTCTTC.

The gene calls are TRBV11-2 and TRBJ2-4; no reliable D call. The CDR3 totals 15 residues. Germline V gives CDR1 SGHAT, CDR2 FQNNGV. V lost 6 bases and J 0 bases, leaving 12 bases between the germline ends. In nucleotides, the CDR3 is TGTGCCAGCAGTCGGATCGAGGTAGCCAAAAACATTCAGTACTTC. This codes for CASSRIEVAKNIQYF.

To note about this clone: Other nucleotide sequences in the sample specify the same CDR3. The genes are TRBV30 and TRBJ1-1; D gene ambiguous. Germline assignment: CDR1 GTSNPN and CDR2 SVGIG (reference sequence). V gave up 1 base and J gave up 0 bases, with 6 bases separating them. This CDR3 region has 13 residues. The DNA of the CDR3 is TGTGCCTGGAGTGCAACAGTGAACACTGAAGCTTTCTTT. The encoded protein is CAWSATVNTEAFF.

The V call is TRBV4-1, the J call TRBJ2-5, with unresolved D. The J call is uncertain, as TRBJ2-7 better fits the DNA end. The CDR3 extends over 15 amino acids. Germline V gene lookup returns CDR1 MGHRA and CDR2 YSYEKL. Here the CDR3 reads CASSHLGRTSYEQYF. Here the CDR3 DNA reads TGCGCCAGCAGCCACCTAGGGCGAACGAGCTACGAGCAGTACTTC.

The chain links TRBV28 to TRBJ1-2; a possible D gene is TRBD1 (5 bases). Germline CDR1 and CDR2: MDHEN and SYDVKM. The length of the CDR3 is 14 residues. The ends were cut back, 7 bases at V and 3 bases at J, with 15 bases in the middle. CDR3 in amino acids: CASINSGTHYGYTF. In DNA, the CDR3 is TGTGCCAGCATTAACTCAGGGACCCACTATGGCTACACCTTC.

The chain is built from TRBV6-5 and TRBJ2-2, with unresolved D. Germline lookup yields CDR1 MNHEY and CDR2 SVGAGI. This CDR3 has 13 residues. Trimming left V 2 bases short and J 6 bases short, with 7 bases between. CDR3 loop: CASSYGEAGELFF. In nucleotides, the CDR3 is TGTGCCAGCAGTTACGGCGAGGCCGGGGAGCTGTTTTTT.

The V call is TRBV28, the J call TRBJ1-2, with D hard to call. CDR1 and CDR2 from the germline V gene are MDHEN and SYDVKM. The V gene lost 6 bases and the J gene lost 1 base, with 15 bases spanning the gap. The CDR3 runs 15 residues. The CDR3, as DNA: TGTGCCAGCAGCTTCACCCCTCGGGATAACTATGGCTACACCTTC. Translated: CASSFTPRDNYGYTF.

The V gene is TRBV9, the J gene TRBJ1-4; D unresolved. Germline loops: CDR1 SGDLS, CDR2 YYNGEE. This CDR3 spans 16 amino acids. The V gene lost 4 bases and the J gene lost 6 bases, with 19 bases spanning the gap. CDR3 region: CASSPGTASVHEKLFF. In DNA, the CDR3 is TGTGCCAGCAGCCCGGGTACGGCGTCCGTCCATGAAAAACTGTTTTTT.

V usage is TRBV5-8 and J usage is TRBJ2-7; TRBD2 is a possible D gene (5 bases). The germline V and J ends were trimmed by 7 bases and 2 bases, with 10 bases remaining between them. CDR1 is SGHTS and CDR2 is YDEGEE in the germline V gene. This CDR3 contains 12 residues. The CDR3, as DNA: TGTGCCAGCGGTGGCGGGCCCTACGAGCAGTACTTC. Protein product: CASGGGPYEQYF.

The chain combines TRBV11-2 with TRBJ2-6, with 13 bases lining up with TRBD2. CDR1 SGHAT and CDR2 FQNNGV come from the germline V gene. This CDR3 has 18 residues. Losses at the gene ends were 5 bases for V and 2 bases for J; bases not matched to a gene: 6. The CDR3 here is CASSDRLAGGPGANVLTF. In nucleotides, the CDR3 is TGTGCCAGCAGCGACCGACTAGCGGGAGGCCCTGGGGCCAACGTCCTGACTTTC.

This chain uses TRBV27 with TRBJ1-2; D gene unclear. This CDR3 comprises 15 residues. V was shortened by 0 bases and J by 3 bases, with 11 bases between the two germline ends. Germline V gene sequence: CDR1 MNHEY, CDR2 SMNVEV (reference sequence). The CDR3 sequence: CASSLSERDYYGYTF. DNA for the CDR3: TGTGCCAGCAGTTTATCGGAGAGGGATTACTATGGCTACACCTTC.

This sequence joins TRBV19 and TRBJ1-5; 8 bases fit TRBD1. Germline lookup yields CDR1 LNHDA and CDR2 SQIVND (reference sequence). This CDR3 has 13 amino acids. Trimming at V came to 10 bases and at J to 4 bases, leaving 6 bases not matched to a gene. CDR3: CATDRGRNQPQHF. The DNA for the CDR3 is TGTGCCACTGACAGGGGTAGAAATCAGCCCCAGCATTTT.

The CDR3 here is CASSYDTFSGGETQYF. The CDR3 DNA reads TGTGCCAGCAGCTACGACACTTTCTCGGGGGGAGAGACCCAGTACTTC. The chain combines TRBV7-9 with TRBJ2-5; 7 bases are shared with TRBD2. CDR3 length: 16 residues. CDR1 and CDR2 (germline): SEHNR, FQNEAQ (reference sequence). J gave up 4 bases and V 4 bases, and 12 bases lay outside the gene matches.

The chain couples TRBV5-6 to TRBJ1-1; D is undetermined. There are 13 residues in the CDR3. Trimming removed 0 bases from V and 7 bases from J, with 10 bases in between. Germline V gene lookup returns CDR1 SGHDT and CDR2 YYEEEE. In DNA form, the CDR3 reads TGTGCCAGCAGCTTGGGGTCACCCTTTGAAGCTTTCTTT. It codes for CASSLGSPFEAFF. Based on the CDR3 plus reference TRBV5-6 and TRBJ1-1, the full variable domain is DAGVTQSPTHLIKTRGQQVTLRCSPKSGHDTVSWYQQALGQGPQFIFQYYEEEERQRGNFPDRFSGHQFPNYSSELNVNALLLGDSALYLCASSLGSPFEAFFGQGTRLTVV.

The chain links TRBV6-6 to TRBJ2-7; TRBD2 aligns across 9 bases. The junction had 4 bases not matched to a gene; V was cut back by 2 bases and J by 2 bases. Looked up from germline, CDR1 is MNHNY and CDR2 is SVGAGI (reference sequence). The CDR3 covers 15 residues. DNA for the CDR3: TGTGCCAGCAGTTACGTGCGGGAGGGGACCTACGAGCAGTACTTC. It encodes CASSYVREGTYEQYF.

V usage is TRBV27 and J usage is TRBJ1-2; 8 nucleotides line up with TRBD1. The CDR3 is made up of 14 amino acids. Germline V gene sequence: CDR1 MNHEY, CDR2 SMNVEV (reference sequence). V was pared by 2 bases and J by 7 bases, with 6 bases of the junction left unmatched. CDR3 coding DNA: TGTGCCAGCAGTTTAGGACAGGGTATCACTGGCTACACCTTC. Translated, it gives CASSLGQGITGYTF.

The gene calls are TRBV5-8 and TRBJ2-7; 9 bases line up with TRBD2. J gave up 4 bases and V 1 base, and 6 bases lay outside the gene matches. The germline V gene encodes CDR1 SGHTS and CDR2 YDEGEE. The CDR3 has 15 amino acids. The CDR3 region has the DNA TGTGCCAGCAGCTTGATTAGCGGGAGTAGTTACGAGCAGTACTTC. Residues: CASSLISGSSYEQYF. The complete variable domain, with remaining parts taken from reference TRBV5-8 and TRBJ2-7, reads EAGVTQSPTHLIKTRGQQATLRCSPISGHTSVYWYQQALGLGLQFLLWYDEGEERNRGNFPPRFSGRQFPNYSSELNVNALELEDSALYLCASSLISGSSYEQYFGPGTRLTVT.

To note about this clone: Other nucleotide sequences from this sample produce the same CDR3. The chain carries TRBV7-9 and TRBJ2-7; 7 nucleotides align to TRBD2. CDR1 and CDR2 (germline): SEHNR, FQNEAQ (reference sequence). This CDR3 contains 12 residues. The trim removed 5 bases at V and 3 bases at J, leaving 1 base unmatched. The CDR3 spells CASSGRGYEQYF. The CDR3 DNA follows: TGTGCCAGCAGCGGGAGGGGCTACGAGCAGTACTTC.

The CDR3 is CASSQDHLAGGTSRFF. Written as DNA, the CDR3 is TGTGCCAGCAGCCAAGATCACTTAGCGGGAGGAACTTCCCGGTTCTTC. The J gene is TRBJ2-1, the V gene TRBV4-2; 10 nucleotides line up with TRBD2. Trimming cost V 0 bases and J 15 bases; bases outside gene matches: 14. The length of the CDR3 is 16 residues. In germline, CDR1 is LGHNA, CDR2 YNFKEQ.

CDR3 bases: TGTGCCAGCAGTGAGTTAGACAATGAGCAGTTCTTC. Protein: CASSELDNEQFF. The chain employs TRBV6-1 and TRBJ2-1; D not resolved. V was trimmed by 3 bases and J by 5 bases, leaving 5 bases between them. Germline V gene lookup returns CDR1 MNHNS and CDR2 SASEGT. This CDR3 has 12 amino acids.

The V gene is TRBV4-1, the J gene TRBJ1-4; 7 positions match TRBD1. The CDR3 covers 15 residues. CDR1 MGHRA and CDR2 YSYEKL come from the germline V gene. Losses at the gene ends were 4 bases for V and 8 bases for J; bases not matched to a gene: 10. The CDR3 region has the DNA TGCGCCAGCAGCCCCCGGACAGGTTTAAACGAAAAACTGTTTTTT. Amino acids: CASSPRTGLNEKLFF.

The CDR3 DNA is TGTGCCAGCACCTTTGTCGGCAGCCGATACGAGCAGTACTTC. This sequence encodes CASTFVGSRYEQYF. The chain has TRBV27 and TRBJ2-7; D gene uncertain. Per germline, CDR1 MNHEY and CDR2 SMNVEV (reference sequence). This CDR3 comprises 14 residues. V was clipped by 7 bases and J by 4 bases, with 17 bases between them.

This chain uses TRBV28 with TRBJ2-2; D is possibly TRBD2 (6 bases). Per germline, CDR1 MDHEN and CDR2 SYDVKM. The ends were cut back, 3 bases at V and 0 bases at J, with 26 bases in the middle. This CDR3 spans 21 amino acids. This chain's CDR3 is CASSFPPGGNSVSPNTGELFF. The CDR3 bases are TGTGCCAGCAGTTTCCCGCCTGGGGGGAATAGCGTAAGCCCGAACACCGGGGAGCTGTTTTTT.

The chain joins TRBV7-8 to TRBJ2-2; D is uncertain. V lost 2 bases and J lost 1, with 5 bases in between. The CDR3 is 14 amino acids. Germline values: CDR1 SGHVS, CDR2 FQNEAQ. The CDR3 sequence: CASSLLVNTGELFF. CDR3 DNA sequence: TGTGCCAGCAGCTTATTAGTGAACACCGGGGAGCTGTTTTTT.

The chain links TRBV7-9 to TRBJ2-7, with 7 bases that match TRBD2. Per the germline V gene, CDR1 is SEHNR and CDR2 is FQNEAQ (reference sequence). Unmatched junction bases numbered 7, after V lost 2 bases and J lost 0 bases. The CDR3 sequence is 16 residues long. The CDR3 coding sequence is TGTGCCAGCAGCTTAAAACCTAGCGGTAACTCCTACGAGCAGTACTTC. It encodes CASSLKPSGNSYEQYF.